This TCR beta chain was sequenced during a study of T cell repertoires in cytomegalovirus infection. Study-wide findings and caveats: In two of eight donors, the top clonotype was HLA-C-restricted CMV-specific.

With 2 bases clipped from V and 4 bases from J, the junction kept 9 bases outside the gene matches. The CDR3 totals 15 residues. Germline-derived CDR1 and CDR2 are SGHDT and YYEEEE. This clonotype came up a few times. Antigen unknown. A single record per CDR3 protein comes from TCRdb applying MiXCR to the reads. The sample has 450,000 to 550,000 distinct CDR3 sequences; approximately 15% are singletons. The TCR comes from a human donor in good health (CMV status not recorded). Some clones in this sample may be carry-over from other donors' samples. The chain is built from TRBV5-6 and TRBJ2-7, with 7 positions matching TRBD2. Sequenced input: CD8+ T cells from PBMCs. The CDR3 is CASSFTGGGFYEQYF. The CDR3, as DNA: TGTGCCAGCAGCTTTACGGGAGGAGGTTTTTACGAGCAGTACTTC. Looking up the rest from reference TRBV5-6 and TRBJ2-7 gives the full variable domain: DAGVTQSPTHLIKTRGQQVTLRCSPKSGHDTVSWYQQALGQGPQFIFQYYEEEERQRGNFPDRFSGHQFPNYSSELNVNALLLGDSALYLCASSFTGGGFYEQYFGPGTRLTVT.